This T cell receptor (beta chain) came from a study of T cells in localized non-small cell lung cancer. Study findings and constraints: Among the top 100 tumor clones, a median 57 appeared in adjacent lung. Heterogeneity cannot be ruled out, as sequencing used one tumor region only. Uninvolved adjacent lung showed higher T cell clonality than tumor. An association was observed between higher blood T cell density and longer overall survival.

About this clone: Its antigen remains unknown.

The table came from immunoSEQ multiplex PCR; TCRdb's copy has only in-frame clones and leaves some out. This table has about 25,000 clones, about nine tenths appearing once. Sequenced here: peripheral blood mononuclear cells, sampled before any cancer treatment. This TCR was sampled from a woman aged 35-70 years with stage III lung adenocarcinoma.

CDR3 protein: CASSHSGLAGGRGENEQFF. The CDR3, as DNA: TGTGCCAGCAGCCATTCCGGACTAGCGGGGGGGCGAGGGGAAAATGAGCAGTTCTTC. The chain joins TRBV14 to TRBJ2-1; 15 nucleotides match TRBD2. V gave up 3 bases and J gave up 7 bases; unmatched junction bases: 13. This CDR3 has 19 residues. Germline CDR1 SGHDN, CDR2 FVKESK. Based on the CDR3 plus reference TRBV14 and TRBJ2-1, the full variable domain is EAGVTQFPSHSVIEKGQTVTLRCDPISGHDNLYWYRRVMGKEIKFLLHFVKESKQDESGMPNNRFLAERTGGTYSTLKVQPAELEDSGVYFCASSHSGLAGGRGENEQFFGPGTRLTVL.